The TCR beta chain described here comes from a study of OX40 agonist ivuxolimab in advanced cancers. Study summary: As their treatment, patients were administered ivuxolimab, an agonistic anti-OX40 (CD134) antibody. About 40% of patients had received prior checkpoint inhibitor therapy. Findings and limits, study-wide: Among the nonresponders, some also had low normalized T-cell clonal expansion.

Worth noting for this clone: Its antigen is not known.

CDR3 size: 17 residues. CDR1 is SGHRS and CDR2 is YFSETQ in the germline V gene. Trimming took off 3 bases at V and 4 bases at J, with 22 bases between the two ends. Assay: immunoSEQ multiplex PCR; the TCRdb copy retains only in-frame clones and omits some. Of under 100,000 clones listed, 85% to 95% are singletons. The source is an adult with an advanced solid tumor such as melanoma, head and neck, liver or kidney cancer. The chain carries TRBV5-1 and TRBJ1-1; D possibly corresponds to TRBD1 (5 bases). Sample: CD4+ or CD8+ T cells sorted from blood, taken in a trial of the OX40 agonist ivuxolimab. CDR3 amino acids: CASSSYLTAGEGTEAFF. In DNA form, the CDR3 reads TGCGCCAGCAGCTCCTACCTGACAGCTGGAGAGGGCACTGAAGCTTTCTTT. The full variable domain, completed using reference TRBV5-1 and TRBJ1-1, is KAGVTQTPRYLIKTRGQQVTLSCSPISGHRSVSWYQQTPGQGLQFLFEYFSETQRNKGNFPGRFSGRQFSNSRSEMNVSTLELGDSALYLCASSSYLTAGEGTEAFFGQGTRLTVV.